This record concerns one T cell receptor beta chain sequence. Germline CDR1 and CDR2: SGHRS and YFSETQ. The CDR3 extends over 16 amino acids. V gave up 3 bases and J gave up 3 bases; unmatched junction bases: 5. The table came from immunoSEQ multiplex PCR; TCRdb's copy has only in-frame clones and leaves some out. The sample carries under 200,000 clones, 88% recorded once. The sample belongs to a study of blood T cell repertoires in COVID-19. Background on the study: There were acute and convalescent COVID-19 samples, and they came from the United States, Italy and Spain. Sample material is recorded as cDNA or gDNA derived from T cells, B-cell-depleted T cells, or PBMCs.

The chain is built from TRBV5-1 and TRBJ2-1, with 11 nucleotides matching TRBD1. The sequence came from a young man with active or convalescent COVID-19. The specimen was peripheral blood. The CDR3 protein is CASSSAGTGGYNEQFF. The CDR3 coding sequence is TGCGCCAGCAGCTCCGCCGGGACAGGGGGCTACAATGAGCAGTTCTTC.